This T cell receptor beta chain derives from a study of cytomegalovirus exposure and HLA in healthy donors. Study-wide findings and caveats: Reportedly, a later analysis found an Asian-associated ancestry cluster had fewer N-insertions than the roughly 630-donor mean. The dataset shows that most TCR sequences were rare, while some public TCRs occurred in many donors. Earlier results showed most TCR beta V segments being productive about 87% or about 30% of the time.

The sample holds a few counts of this clone. Its target is unknown. Germline V gene lookup returns CDR1 SEHNR and CDR2 FQNEAQ (reference sequence). The V gene lost 2 bases and the J gene lost 6 bases, with 5 bases spanning the gap. The CDR3 totals 12 residues. Amplification used 60 Vbeta primers and 13 Jbeta primers. The repertoire was sequenced with immunoSEQ multiplex PCR; TCRdb's copy has only in-frame clones and lacks some. This table holds 100,000 to 150,000 clones, 17% found once. Sequenced: PBMCs. This chain uses TRBV7-9 with TRBJ2-1; no reliable D call. This receptor was obtained from a female donor in good health and CMV-seropositive. CDR3 coding DNA: TGTGCCAGCAGCTTACGGGTCAATGAGCAGTTCTTC. This codes for CASSLRVNEQFF. Based on the CDR3 plus reference TRBV7-9 and TRBJ2-1, the full variable domain is DTGVSQNPRHKITKRGQNVTFRCDPISEHNRLYWYRQTLGQGPEFLTYFQNEAQLEKSRLLSDRFSAERPKGSFSTLEIQRTEQGDSAMYLCASSLRVNEQFFGPGTRLTVL.